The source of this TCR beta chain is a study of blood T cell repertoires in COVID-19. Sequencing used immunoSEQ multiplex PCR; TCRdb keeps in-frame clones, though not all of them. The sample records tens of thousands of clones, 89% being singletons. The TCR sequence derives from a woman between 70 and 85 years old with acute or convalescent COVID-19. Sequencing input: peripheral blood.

The CDR3 sequence: CASSQEGQSSYEQYF. The CDR3 DNA reads as TGTGCCAGCAGCCAAGAGGGACAGAGCTCCTACGAGCAGTACTTC. V and J are TRBV4-2 and TRBJ2-7; 7 bases align to TRBD1. Losses at the gene ends were 0 bases for V and 0 bases for J; bases not matched to a gene: 2. Germline-derived CDR1 and CDR2 are LGHNA and YNFKEQ. CDR3 length: 15 amino acids.